The clone carrying this T cell receptor beta chain was observed at least ten times. No antigen is known for it. Researchers took RNA transcripts and amplified the TCR beta CDR3 regions from them. Initially, a first-round RT-PCR of the TCR CDR3 employed the HTBI primer set. One entry per CDR3 protein, called by TCRdb with MiXCR from the multiplex PCR reads. The data show more than 550,000 distinct CDR3 sequences, with 17% seen just once and roughly 15% held by the top ten. CDR1 is SGHRS, CDR2 YFSETQ, per germline. The CDR3 has 15 amino acids. The V and J ends lost 1 base and 4 bases, in that order; junction bases with no gene match: 3. This entry comes from a study of T cells in Graves' hyperthyroidism and ophthalmopathy. Criteria for exclusion of patients were uncontrolled infection, other autoimmune disease, pregnancy or lactation. Each diagnosis drew on symptoms, thyroxine, TRAb, thyroid ultrasound and orbital computed tomography findings.

Study conclusions and caveats: It was a median approximately 6.9 months before onset that the model predicted ophthalmopathy. Through a model of 13 V-J features, ophthalmopathy was separated from stable hyperthyroidism.

The TCR sequence derives from a man aged 50-59 years with Graves' hyperthyroidism. The sample taken for sequencing was blood. This chain uses TRBV5-1 with TRBJ2-7, with 12 bases that match TRBD1. This CDR3 is CASSLLGQGAYEQYF. The CDR3 nucleotides read TGCGCCAGCAGCTTGCTGGGACAGGGGGCGTACGAGCAGTACTTC.